These 17 T cell receptor beta chains share one sample of origin, sequenced in a study of response to subunit inactivated influenza vaccine. MiXCR, applied by TCRdb to the RT-PCR reads, yields one record per CDR3 protein. The table records over 650,000 distinct CDR3 sequences, roughly 18% of them present only once. Source: PBMCs from blood, taken around 5 days after vaccination. The receptors come from a man aged 45-60 years who received an inactivated influenza vaccine.

This clonotype was detected only a few times. The rearrangement joins TRBV20-1 to TRBJ2-7, with 10 positions matching TRBD2. J lost 2 bases, V lost 0 bases, and 4 bases had no gene match. This CDR3 comprises 15 residues. Per the germline V gene, CDR1 is DFQATT and CDR2 is SNEGSKA (reference sequence). The CDR3 DNA reads as TGCAGTGCTAGAGATCCCAGCGGGAGGGCCTACGAGCAGTACTTC. As protein: CSARDPSGRAYEQYF.

The CDR3 loop is CASRHLTGVSNQPQHF. In nucleotides, the CDR3 is TGTGCCAGCAGACACCTCACAGGAGTAAGCAATCAGCCCCAGCATTTT. The chain combines TRBV6-2 or TRBV6-3 with TRBJ1-5; a possible D gene is TRBD1 (5 bases). Per the germline V gene, CDR1 is MNHEY and CDR2 is SVGEGT. CDR3 length: 16 residues. V dropped 6 bases and J dropped 1 base, with 16 bases sitting between them.

The V call is TRBV7-1, the J call TRBJ2-1; 9 positions agree with TRBD2. TRBV7-1 is an ORF for which the function is uncertain. The length of the CDR3 is 20 residues. V was clipped by 0 bases and J by 5 bases; unmatched bases: 17. CDR3 in DNA: TGTGCCAGCAGCTCAGCGCAGGGACTTATTAGCGGGGGCACTAACAATGAGCAGTTCTTC. This encodes CASSSAQGLISGGTNNEQFF.

This clonotype was detected a few times. The gene calls are TRBV12-3 or TRBV12-4 and TRBJ2-3, with D perhaps TRBD1 (5 bases). CDR3 size: 13 residues. V gave up 8 bases and J gave up 2 bases, with 11 bases separating them. CDR3 coding DNA: TGTGCCAGCGTGACAGTAAACACAGATACGCAGTATTTT. Its translation: CASVTVNTDTQYF.

This chain uses TRBV29-1 with TRBJ2-7; D not certain. CDR1 and CDR2 (germline): SQVTM, ANQGSEA. Trimming shortened V by 2 bases and J by 4 bases, and 18 bases separated the two germline ends. The CDR3 runs 15 residues. DNA for the CDR3: TGCAGCGTTGAACTCCAGGACGGACGTCTTTACGAGCAGTACTTC. It codes for CSVELQDGRLYEQYF.

Only a few counts were recorded for this clonotype. This chain links TRBV5-1 with TRBJ1-1; D is uncertain. Germline V gene data show CDR1 as SGHRS and CDR2 as YFSETQ. This CDR3 is 14 amino acids long. Trimming left V 2 bases short and J 1 base short, with 9 bases between. Written as DNA, the CDR3 is TGCGCCAGCAGCTTCCCAACAGCGAACACTGAAGCTTTCTTT. Protein product: CASSFPTANTEAFF.

The CDR3 region is CAWSQGRPNTGELFF. The CDR3 DNA is TGTGCCTGGTCACAGGGTCGACCGAACACCGGGGAGCTGTTTTTT. The chain is built from TRBV30 and TRBJ2-2; tentatively, D is TRBD1 (6 bases). The CDR3 runs to 15 residues. V was shortened by 5 bases and J by 0 bases, with 13 bases between the two germline ends. Germline CDR1 reads GTSNPN; CDR2 reads SVGIG (reference sequence).

The chain is built from TRBV24-1 and TRBJ2-7, with D tentatively TRBD1 (5 bases). The CDR3 totals 21 residues. Trimming took off 1 base at V and 4 bases at J, with 31 bases between the two ends. The germline CDR1 and CDR2 sequences are KGHDR and SFDVKD. The CDR3, as DNA: TGTGCCACCAGTGATTTTTCATATTTTTTCACAGGAGCCCCTATTACTTACGAGCAGTACTTC. Translation gives CATSDFSYFFTGAPITYEQYF.

V gene TRBV29-1 combines with J gene TRBJ2-7; no firm D call. With 6 bases removed from V and 0 bases from J, the gap between germline ends came to 12 bases. This CDR3 comprises 13 residues. CDR1 is SQVTM, CDR2 ANQGSEA, per germline. CDR3 in DNA: TGCAGCGTCAATAATGTGGGCTCCTACGAGCAGTACTTC. Translated: CSVNNVGSYEQYF.

This clonotype was counted between two and nine times. The chain uses TRBV28 and TRBJ2-3; D not certain. CDR1 and CDR2 from the germline V gene are MDHEN and SYDVKM. The CDR3 has 14 residues. V lost 7 bases and J 0 bases, leaving 11 bases between the germline ends. The CDR3 DNA reads as TGTGCCAGCACGGGTCCTACTAGCACAGATACGCAGTATTTT. Protein: CASTGPTSTDTQYF.

V gene TRBV20-1 combines with J gene TRBJ2-7; perhaps TRBD2 as D (6 bases). The V and J ends lost 2 bases and 4 bases respectively, with 15 bases between them. The CDR3 sequence is 14 residues long. Per germline, CDR1 DFQATT and CDR2 SNEGSKA (reference sequence). The chain's CDR3 is CSARTRDSDYEQYF. The CDR3 region has the DNA TGCAGTGCTAGAACCCGGGACTCAGATTACGAGCAGTACTTC.

The chain has TRBV2 and TRBJ1-5; D remains unclear. V was pared by 4 bases and J by 0 bases, with 10 bases between. The CDR3 contains 15 residues. Germline CDR1 reads SNHLY; CDR2 reads FYNNEI. The CDR3 loop is CASSGGYTSNQPQHF. CDR3 DNA: TGTGCCAGCAGTGGTGGCTACACTAGCAATCAGCCCCAGCATTTT.

The gene calls are TRBV20-1 and TRBJ1-3; D unresolved. Germline CDR1 is DFQATT and CDR2 is SNEGSKA (reference sequence). V was cut by 2 bases and J by 1 base, with 12 bases left in between. CDR3 length: 15 residues. CDR3 DNA sequence: TGCAGTGCTAGACCCAGTTCCGCGTCTGGAAACACCATATATTTT. This translates into CSARPSSASGNTIYF.

This clonotype was seen more than once but under ten times. The chain carries TRBV5-6 and TRBJ2-5; unclear D gene. This CDR3 is 11 amino acids long. Germline CDR1 SGHDT, CDR2 YYEEEE. V was clipped by 4 bases and J by 7 bases, with 8 bases between them. CDR3 nucleotide sequence: TGTGCCAGCAGCAGGATCGGGACCCAGTACTTC. Protein sequence: CASSRIGTQYF.

This clonotype was found a few times. This sequence joins TRBV5-1 and TRBJ2-5; 7 nucleotides line up with TRBD1. V lost 3 bases to trimming and J lost 7 bases; unmatched junction nucleotides: 12. Germline assignment: CDR1 SGHRS and CDR2 YFSETQ. The CDR3 has 15 amino acids. The CDR3 coding sequence is TGCGCCAGCAGCTCGGGGACAGCTAAAACAGCGACCCAGTACTTC. Translated: CASSSGTAKTATQYF. Complete variable domain (other parts from reference TRBV5-1 and TRBJ2-5): KAGVTQTPRYLIKTRGQQVTLSCSPISGHRSVSWYQQTPGQGLQFLFEYFSETQRNKGNFPGRFSGRQFSNSRSEMNVSTLELGDSALYLCASSSGTAKTATQYFGPGTRLLVL.

This sequence joins TRBV27 and TRBJ1-2; D is unclear. Per the germline V gene, CDR1 is MNHEY and CDR2 is SMNVEV (reference sequence). V was clipped by 7 bases and J by 8 bases, with 17 bases between them. The CDR3 spans 13 residues. The chain's CDR3 is CASNGFSGRGYTF. Written as DNA, the CDR3 is TGTGCCAGCAACGGATTCTCGGGCAGAGGCTACACCTTC.

Notes on this clonotype: Germline is not matched at one junction end, which may reflect a read error. The CDR3 DNA reads TGCTGTGCTAGAGATCCGGGACAGGGGAACAATCAGCCCCAGCATTTT. As protein: CCARDPGQGNNQPQHF. The V and J genes are TRBV20-1 and TRBJ1-5, with TRBD1 identical over 10 bases. CDR3 length: 16 amino acids. Germline V gives CDR1 DFQATT, CDR2 SNEGSKA (reference sequence).